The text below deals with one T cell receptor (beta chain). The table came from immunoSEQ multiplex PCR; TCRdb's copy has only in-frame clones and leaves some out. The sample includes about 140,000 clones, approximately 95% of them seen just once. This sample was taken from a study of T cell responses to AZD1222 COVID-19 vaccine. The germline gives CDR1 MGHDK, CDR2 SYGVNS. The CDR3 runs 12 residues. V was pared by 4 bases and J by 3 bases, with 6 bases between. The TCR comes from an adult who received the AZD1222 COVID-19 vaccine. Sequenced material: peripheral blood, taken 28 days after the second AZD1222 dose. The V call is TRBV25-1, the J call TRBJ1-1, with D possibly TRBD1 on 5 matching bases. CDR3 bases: TGTGCCAGCAGTGGGGACCACACTGAAGCTTTCTTT. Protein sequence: CASSGDHTEAFF.